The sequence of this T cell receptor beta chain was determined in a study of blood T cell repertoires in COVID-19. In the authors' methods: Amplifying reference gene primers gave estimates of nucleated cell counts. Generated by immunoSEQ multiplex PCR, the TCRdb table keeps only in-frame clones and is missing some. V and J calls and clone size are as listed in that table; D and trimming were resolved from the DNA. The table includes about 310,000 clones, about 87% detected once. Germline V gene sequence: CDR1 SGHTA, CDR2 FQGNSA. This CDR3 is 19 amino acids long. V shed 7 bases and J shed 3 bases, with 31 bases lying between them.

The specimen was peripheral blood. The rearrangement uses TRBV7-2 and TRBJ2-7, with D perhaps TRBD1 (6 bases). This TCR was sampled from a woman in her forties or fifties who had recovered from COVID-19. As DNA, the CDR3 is TGTGCCAGCAATGGTGTCCCCCTCTCCGCGGACAGCCCCTTCTACGAGCAGTACTTC. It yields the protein CASNGVPLSADSPFYEQYF.